This T cell receptor (beta chain) was recovered during a study of T cell changes during pregnancy in multiple sclerosis. The V and J ends lost 4 bases and 6 bases, in that order; junction bases with no gene match: 2. Germline CDR1 reads MNHEY; CDR2 reads SMNVEV (reference sequence). The CDR3 has 14 amino acids. Only in-frame clones appear in the TCRdb table, and some are missing; sequencing was by immunoSEQ multiplex PCR. The table has approximately 27,000 clones, 85% to 95% seen once. The receptor was isolated from a female donor with multiple sclerosis, enrolled in a pregnancy study. The V gene is TRBV27, the J gene TRBJ2-3, with 12 positions matching TRBD1. The sample here was CD4+ T cells from peripheral blood mononuclear cells, taken in the first trimester of pregnancy. CDR3 DNA: TGTGCCAGCAGTTGGGACAGGGGGCTGGATACGCAGTATTTT. Its protein product is CASSWDRGLDTQYF.